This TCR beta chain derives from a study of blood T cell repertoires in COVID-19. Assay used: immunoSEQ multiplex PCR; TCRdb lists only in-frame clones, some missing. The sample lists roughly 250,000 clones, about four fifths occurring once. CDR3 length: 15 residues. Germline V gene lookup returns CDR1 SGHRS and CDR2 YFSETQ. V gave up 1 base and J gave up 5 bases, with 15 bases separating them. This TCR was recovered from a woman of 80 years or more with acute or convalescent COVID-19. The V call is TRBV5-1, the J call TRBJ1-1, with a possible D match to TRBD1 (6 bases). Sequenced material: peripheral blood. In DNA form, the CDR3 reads TGCGCCAGCAGCTTGACTTCAGGGGACGGAACTGAAGCTTTCTTT. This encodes CASSLTSGDGTEAFF.